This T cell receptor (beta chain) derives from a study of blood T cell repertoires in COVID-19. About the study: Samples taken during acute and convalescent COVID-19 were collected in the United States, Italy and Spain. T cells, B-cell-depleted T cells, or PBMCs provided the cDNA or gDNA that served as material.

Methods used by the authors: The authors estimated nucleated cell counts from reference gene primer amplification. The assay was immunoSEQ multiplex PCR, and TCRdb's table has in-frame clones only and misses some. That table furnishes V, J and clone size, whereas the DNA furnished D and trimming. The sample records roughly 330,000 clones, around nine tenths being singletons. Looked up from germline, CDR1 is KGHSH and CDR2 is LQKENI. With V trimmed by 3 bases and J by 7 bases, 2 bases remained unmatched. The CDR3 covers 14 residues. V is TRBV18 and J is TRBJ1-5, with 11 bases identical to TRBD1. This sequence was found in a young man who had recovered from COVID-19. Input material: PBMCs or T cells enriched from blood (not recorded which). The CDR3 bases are TGTGCCAGCTCACCGGACAGGGGGCAGCAGCCCCAGCATTTT. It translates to CASSPDRGQQPQHF.